The clone carrying this TCR beta chain occurred many times. Graves' hyperthyroidism qualified as stable when ophthalmopathy did not progress within 18 months. Hyperthyroidism was newly diagnosed in patients aged 18 to 65 (duration under 2 months). Patients were excluded for uncontrolled infection, other autoimmune disease, pregnancy or lactation. This entry belongs to a study of T cells in Graves' hyperthyroidism and ophthalmopathy. V shed 5 bases and J 9 bases; nucleotides not matched to a gene: 9. The CDR3 loop spans 13 amino acids. Germline CDR1 is MNHEY and CDR2 is SMNVEV (reference sequence). RNA transcripts gave rise to amplified TCR beta CDR3 regions. The HTBI primer set drove a first-round RT-PCR of the TCR CDR3. Each CDR3 protein is one row after TCRdb ran MiXCR on the multiplex PCR reads. Of around 450,000 distinct CDR3 sequences in the sample, around a sixth were seen once.

This chain connects TRBV27 to TRBJ2-7, with 8 nucleotides matching TRBD1. This TCR derives from a woman between 18 and 30 years old with Graves' hyperthyroidism. Source material: blood. Here the CDR3 DNA reads TGTGCCAGCAGTGCGGACAGGGAGGTGGCGCAGTACTTC. Translation gives CASSADREVAQYF.